The rows below give T cell receptor beta chains drawn from one sample of a study of OX40 agonist ivuxolimab in advanced cancers. Produced via immunoSEQ multiplex PCR; TCRdb's table is partial and in-frame only. The sample has around 70,000 clones, 86% seen once. The source material was CD4+ or CD8+ T cells sorted from blood, sampled in a trial of the OX40 agonist ivuxolimab. The origin of the receptors is an adult with an advanced solid tumor such as melanoma, head and neck, liver or kidney cancer. The CDR3 runs from the conserved cysteine through the conserved F or W. A D gene is named only where the DNA matches it firmly. Part of the rows lack a size; the others show once, few, many or a class for expanded clones.

abundance: .
j_gene: TRBJ2-3
v_gene: TRBV7-3
d_gene: .
CDR3aa: CASSLGSLGDTQYF
CDR3nt: TGTGCCAGCAGCTTAGGTTCTTTAGGTGATACGCAGTATTTT

abundance: .
j_gene: TRBJ2-7
v_gene: TRBV19
d_gene: .
CDR3aa: CASSMGGPYEQYF
CDR3nt: TGTGCCAGTAGTATGGGAGGCCCCTACGAGCAGTACTTC

abundance: .
j_gene: TRBJ2-5
v_gene: TRBV6-1
d_gene: .
CDR3aa: CASGAGPPETQYF
CDR3nt: TGTGCCAGCGGGGCAGGACCTCCGGAGACCCAGTACTTC

abundance: once
j_gene: TRBJ2-7
v_gene: TRBV9
d_gene: .
CDR3aa: CASSGQGRGEQYF
CDR3nt: TGTGCCAGCAGCGGGCAGGGGAGAGGCGAGCAGTACTTC

abundance: .
j_gene: TRBJ2-1
v_gene: TRBV19
d_gene: TRBD2
CDR3aa: CASSISGSSYNEQFF
CDR3nt: TGTGCCAGTAGTATTAGCGGGAGCTCCTACAATGAGCAGTTCTTC

abundance: once
j_gene: TRBJ1-5
v_gene: TRBV6-1
d_gene: TRBD1
CDR3aa: CASSGRQGGVGGNQPQHF
CDR3nt: TGTGCCAGCAGTGGGCGGCAGGGGGGGGTAGGGGGCAATCAGCCCCAGCATTTT

abundance: .
j_gene: TRBJ1-4
v_gene: TRBV4-3
d_gene: TRBD1
CDR3aa: CASSQDLPGQGKNEKLFF
CDR3nt: TGCGCCAGCAGCCAAGATCTTCCCGGACAGGGGAAGAATGAAAAACTGTTTTTT

abundance: .
j_gene: TRBJ1-6
v_gene: TRBV27
d_gene: .
CDR3aa: CASKPRGGTNSPLHF
CDR3nt: TGTGCCAGCAAACCCCGAGGTGGGACGAATTCACCCCTCCACTTT

abundance: once
j_gene: TRBJ2-3
v_gene: TRBV7-3
d_gene: .
CDR3aa: CASSATDGTDTQYF
CDR3nt: TGTGCCAGCAGTGCGACAGACGGCACAGATACGCAGTATTTT

abundance: .
j_gene: TRBJ2-7
v_gene: TRBV13
d_gene: .
CDR3aa: CASSSGGSGGFYEQYF
CDR3nt: TGTGCCAGCAGCTCCGGGGGCTCCGGCGGTTTTTACGAGCAGTACTTC

abundance: .
j_gene: TRBJ2-2
v_gene: TRBV25-1
d_gene: TRBD1
CDR3aa: CASSVSGQGRSGELFF
CDR3nt: TGTGCCAGCAGTGTCTCAGGACAGGGGCGATCCGGGGAGCTGTTTTTT

abundance: .
j_gene: TRBJ2-7
v_gene: TRBV7-2
d_gene: .
CDR3aa: CASSFKPNEQYF
CDR3nt: TGTGCCAGCAGCTTCAAACCAAACGAGCAGTACTTC

abundance: .
j_gene: TRBJ2-1
v_gene: TRBV14
d_gene: TRBD1
CDR3aa: CASSQVRSRGLLNEQFF
CDR3nt: TGTGCCAGCAGCCAAGTGCGTTCAAGGGGGCTCCTCAATGAGCAGTTCTTC

abundance: .
j_gene: TRBJ1-1
v_gene: TRBV7-9
d_gene: .
CDR3aa: CASSFQAGREAFF
CDR3nt: TGTGCCAGCAGCTTCCAGGCTGGGCGAGAAGCTTTCTTT

abundance: .
j_gene: TRBJ1-1
v_gene: TRBV5-1
d_gene: .
CDR3aa: CASSSQGNTEAFF
CDR3nt: TGCGCCAGCAGCTCCCAGGGAAACACTGAAGCTTTCTTT

abundance: once
j_gene: TRBJ1-2
v_gene: TRBV11-3
d_gene: .
CDR3aa: CASSQPRGGNYGYTF
CDR3nt: TGTGCCAGCAGCCAACCGAGGGGGGGGAACTATGGCTACACCTTC

abundance: .
j_gene: TRBJ1-1
v_gene: TRBV29-1
d_gene: .
CDR3aa: CSVDRGLLNTEAFF
CDR3nt: TGCAGCGTTGACCGGGGGTTATTGAACACTGAAGCTTTCTTT

abundance: .
j_gene: TRBJ1-4
v_gene: TRBV7-8
d_gene: .
CDR3aa: CASSPDSFNEKLFF
CDR3nt: TGTGCCAGCAGCCCCGACAGTTTTAATGAAAAACTGTTTTTT

abundance: .
j_gene: TRBJ2-7
v_gene: TRBV5-8
d_gene: .
CDR3aa: CASTPIAAVDEQYF
CDR3nt: TGTGCCAGCACCCCCATCGCGGCGGTGGACGAGCAGTACTTC

abundance: .
j_gene: TRBJ2-3
v_gene: TRBV18
d_gene: .
CDR3aa: CASSLGGGATDTQYF
CDR3nt: TGTGCCAGCTCACTAGGTGGGGGGGCCACAGATACGCAGTATTTT

abundance: few
j_gene: TRBJ1-1
v_gene: TRBV27
d_gene: .
CDR3aa: CASSLYSDAEAFF
CDR3nt: TGTGCCAGCAGTTTGTACAGCGACGCCGAAGCTTTCTTT

abundance: few
j_gene: TRBJ2-2
v_gene: TRBV27
d_gene: .
CDR3aa: CASSLRTPPGELFF
CDR3nt: TGTGCCAGCAGTTTAAGGACCCCACCGGGGGAGCTGTTTTTT

abundance: .
j_gene: TRBJ2-1
v_gene: TRBV19
d_gene: TRBD2
CDR3aa: CASSSPGLVAFNEQFF
CDR3nt: TGTGCCAGTAGTAGTCCGGGACTAGTGGCTTTCAATGAGCAGTTCTTC

abundance: .
j_gene: TRBJ2-5
v_gene: TRBV10-1
d_gene: TRBD2
CDR3aa: CASSESTLAGQQETQYF
CDR3nt: TGCGCCAGCAGTGAGTCGACACTAGCGGGGCAGCAAGAGACCCAGTACTTC

abundance: .
j_gene: TRBJ1-4
v_gene: TRBV6-6
d_gene: .
CDR3aa: CASSYSTGEKLFF
CDR3nt: TGTGCCAGCAGTTACTCCACAGGGGAAAAACTGTTTTTT

abundance: once
j_gene: TRBJ1-2
v_gene: TRBV18
d_gene: .
CDR3aa: CASSPPTGRYGYTF
CDR3nt: TGTGCCAGCTCACCACCGACAGGAAGGTATGGCTACACCTTC

abundance: .
j_gene: TRBJ2-7
v_gene: TRBV6-5
d_gene: .
CDR3aa: CASSYSSRTEQYF
CDR3nt: TGTGCCAGCAGTTACTCGAGCAGGACAGAGCAGTACTTC

abundance: .
j_gene: TRBJ2-7
v_gene: TRBV4-3
d_gene: .
CDR3aa: CASSQGTRSGDEQYF
CDR3nt: TGCGCCAGCAGCCAAGGGACACGATCCGGGGACGAGCAGTACTTC

abundance: .
j_gene: TRBJ2-5
v_gene: TRBV19
d_gene: .
CDR3aa: CASKVDGTQYF
CDR3nt: TGTGCCAGTAAAGTGGATGGGACCCAGTACTTC

abundance: many
j_gene: TRBJ1-1
v_gene: TRBV15
d_gene: TRBD1
CDR3aa: CATTPVGGDSPEAFF
CDR3nt: TGTGCCACCACCCCCGTAGGGGGCGATTCCCCTGAAGCTTTCTTT

abundance: once
j_gene: TRBJ1-1
v_gene: TRBV28
d_gene: .
CDR3aa: CASSLQGTEAFF
CDR3nt: TGTGCCAGCAGTTTACAGGGCACTGAAGCTTTCTTT

abundance: .
j_gene: TRBJ1-2
v_gene: TRBV4-2
d_gene: TRBD1
CDR3aa: CASSLRGQGAEGYTF
CDR3nt: TGTGCCAGCAGCTTGAGGGGACAGGGGGCGGAAGGCTACACCTTC

abundance: .
j_gene: TRBJ1-1
v_gene: TRBV11-2
d_gene: .
CDR3aa: CASSLTQGFTEAFF
CDR3nt: TGTGCCAGCAGCTTAACCCAGGGTTTCACTGAAGCTTTCTTT

abundance: few
j_gene: TRBJ2-1
v_gene: TRBV10-3
d_gene: .
CDR3aa: CAISDRRLEGNEQFF
CDR3nt: TGTGCCATCAGTGACCGAAGGTTAGAAGGGAATGAGCAGTTCTTC

abundance: once
j_gene: TRBJ1-5
v_gene: TRBV5-1
d_gene: .
CDR3aa: CASSLFHNQPQHF
CDR3nt: TGCGCCAGCAGCTTGTTCCACAATCAGCCCCAGCATTTT

abundance: .
j_gene: TRBJ2-5
v_gene: TRBV5-1
d_gene: TRBD1
CDR3aa: CASSSLGTVQETQYF
CDR3nt: TGCGCCAGCAGCTCGCTCGGGACAGTCCAAGAGACCCAGTACTTC

abundance: .
j_gene: TRBJ2-7
v_gene: TRBV27
d_gene: TRBD2
CDR3aa: CASTPSGRGEQYF
CDR3nt: TGTGCCAGCACCCCTAGCGGGAGGGGGGAGCAGTACTTC

abundance: .
j_gene: TRBJ2-7
v_gene: TRBV6-5
d_gene: TRBD2
CDR3aa: CASSYAGTSGSYEQYF
CDR3nt: TGTGCCAGCAGTTACGCAGGGACTAGCGGGAGTTACGAGCAGTACTTC

abundance: .
j_gene: TRBJ2-2
v_gene: TRBV5-1
d_gene: .
CDR3aa: CASNLGGPYTGELFF
CDR3nt: TGCGCCAGCAATTTGGGGGGGCCCTACACCGGGGAGCTGTTTTTT

abundance: .
j_gene: TRBJ2-2
v_gene: TRBV7-3
d_gene: TRBD2
CDR3aa: CASTPIGGGNTGELFF
CDR3nt: TGTGCCAGCACGCCCATCGGCGGGGGGAACACCGGGGAGCTGTTTTTT